These 21 T cell receptor beta chains originate from one sample sequenced in a study of immune characterization of retroperitoneal liposarcoma. Using its own MiXCR run on the PCR reads, TCRdb lists one record per CDR3 protein. The repertoire holds 2,000 to 3,000 distinct CDR3 sequences, less than 25% seen once, with 7.5% to 10% in the top ten. Sequences were obtained from tumor tissue. These receptors were collected from a male donor with retroperitoneal liposarcoma.

This clonotype is large in the sample. The CDR3 region is CASSIPGRGSYNEQFF. The CDR3 region has the DNA TGTGCCAGCAGTATCCCGGGACGGGGCTCCTACAATGAGCAGTTCTTC. The rearrangement links TRBV27 to TRBJ2-1; D may be TRBD1 or TRBD2 (5 bases each). Germline values: CDR1 MNHEY, CDR2 SMNVEV (reference sequence). Trimming took off 5 bases at V and 0 bases at J, with 14 bases between the two ends. This CDR3 region has 16 residues.

This clonotype was detected only a few times. The CDR3, as DNA: TGTGCCAGCAGCTTAGACACAGGCTCCTACAATGAGCAGTACTTC. Amino acid sequence: CASSLDTGSYNEQYF. The V and J genes are TRBV7-2 and TRBJ2-1, with TRBD1 as a possible D gene (5 bases). The DNA end is a closer match to TRBJ2-7, so the J assignment may be wrong. Germline V lookup: CDR1 SGHTA, CDR2 FQGNSA. CDR3 size: 15 residues.

By sample share, this clonotype is medium-sized. V usage is TRBV6-1 and J usage is TRBJ2-3, with a tentative D call TRBD1 (6 bases). The CDR3 runs to 15 residues. In germline, CDR1 is MNHNS, CDR2 SASEGT. V was pared by 6 bases and J by 4 bases, with 17 bases between. The CDR3 nucleotides read TGTGCCAGCAGATCGCAGGGGTTCGGCCCAGATACGCAGTATTTT. Translated: CASRSQGFGPDTQYF.

The CDR3 DNA reads TGTGCCAGCAGATCATCCGGGACAGGGGTCTACAATGAGCAGTTCTTC. This codes for CASRSSGTGVYNEQFF. V gene TRBV5-8 combines with J gene TRBJ2-1; TRBD1 aligns across 10 bases. The J segment lost 3 bases and the V segment lost 5 bases, leaving 8 bases of the junction unmatched. The CDR3 is made up of 16 amino acids. Germline V CDR1 and CDR2: SGHTS, YDEGEE.

For this clonotype: One end of the junction fails to match germline, which may point to a read error. The rearrangement joins TRBV25-1 to TRBJ2-1, with TRBD2 matching 11 bases. The J call may be wrong; the DNA end is better matched by TRBJ2-7. Germline V gene lookup returns CDR1 MGHDK and CDR2 SYGVNS. This CDR3 is 16 amino acids long. The CDR3 coding sequence is TGTGCCAGCAGCGAATGGGGAACTAGCGGGAGCTACGAGCAGTACTTC. Protein product: CASSEWGTSGSYEQYF.

This clonotype is labeled large. The rearrangement uses TRBV7-2 and TRBJ2-1; D is possibly TRBD1 or TRBD2 (6 bases each). The end of the DNA aligns better with TRBJ2-7, so the J call may be wrong. This CDR3 spans 13 amino acids. Germline V gives CDR1 SGHTA, CDR2 FQGNSA. The CDR3 coding sequence is TGTGCCAGCAGCTTTAACGGGGGCTTTGAGCAGTACTTC. Encoded protein: CASSFNGGFEQYF.

This clonotype is large. The chain has TRBV24-1 and TRBJ2-2; D unclear. Between the trimmed V and J ends, which lost 7 bases and 6 bases, there was a span of 11 bases. CDR1 is KGHDR and CDR2 is SFDVKD in the germline V gene. The CDR3 totals 13 residues. Here the CDR3 reads CATSALGPGELFF. The CDR3 DNA sequence: TGTGCCACCAGCGCCCTAGGACCCGGGGAGCTGTTTTTT.

By its share, this clonotype is medium-sized. The gene calls are TRBV7-3 and TRBJ2-1; TRBD2 matches at 10 bases. This CDR3 contains 15 residues. Trimming at V came to 6 bases and at J to 5 bases, leaving 7 bases not matched to a gene. Germline V gene lookup returns CDR1 SGHTA and CDR2 FQGTGA. The CDR3 loop is CASSSDGTSDNEQFF. The CDR3 DNA is TGTGCCAGCAGTTCGGACGGGACTAGCGACAATGAGCAGTTCTTC.

This clonotype is medium-sized (0.01 to 0.1%) in the sample. This sequence joins TRBV6-6 and TRBJ2-3, with D perhaps TRBD2 (7 bases). This CDR3 has 15 residues. Germline V gives CDR1 MNHNY, CDR2 SVGAGI (reference sequence). Trimming removed 0 bases at V and 4 bases at J, with 11 bases between. The CDR3 DNA is TGTGCCAGCAGTTACTCAGGGGGGGCCCCAGATACGCAGTATTTT. As protein: CASSYSGGAPDTQYF.

The genes are TRBV7-8 and TRBJ2-5; D call uncertain. Gene TRBJ2-7 matches the end of the DNA better, so the J call may be wrong. The CDR3 runs 11 residues. Germline CDR1 reads SGHVS; CDR2 reads FQNEAQ. CDR3 sequence reads: CASSLRYEQYF. CDR3 sequence (DNA): TGTGCCAGCAGCTTACGATACGAGCAGTACTTC.

This clonotype has a handful of counts. CDR3 protein: CASSYSGFIVLAQSNEQFF. The CDR3 nucleotides read TGTGCCAGCAGTTATTCCGGTTTTATCGTCCTAGCGCAATCCAATGAGCAGTTCTTC. This chain links TRBV6-6 with TRBJ2-1, with D maybe TRBD2 (6 bases). Germline CDR1 MNHNY, CDR2 SVGAGI (reference sequence). The CDR3 has 19 amino acids. The V end was cut by 3 bases, the J end by 6 bases, with 27 bases between.

There are many counts of this clonotype. A junction end diverges from the germline sequence, so it may reflect a read error. V gene TRBV7-2 combines with J gene TRBJ2-1; 9 bases line up with TRBD2. The DNA matches TRBJ2-7 better at its end, which makes the J call doubtful. CDR3 length equals 14 residues. Per the germline V gene, CDR1 is SGHTA and CDR2 is FQGNSA. The CDR3 DNA is TGTGCCAGCAACTTAGCGGGAGCTTACAATGAGCAGTACTTC. Translating it yields CASNLAGAYNEQYF.

This clonotype was recorded a few times. V is TRBV6-9 and J is TRBJ2-1, with 10 nucleotides matching TRBD2. CDR3 size: 14 residues. The V gene's germline CDR1 is MNHGY and CDR2 SVAAGI. V lost 4 bases to trimming and J lost 3 bases; unmatched junction nucleotides: 0. The CDR3 loop is CASSSSGGYNEQFF. The CDR3 DNA sequence: TGTGCCAGCAGTTCTAGCGGGGGCTACAATGAGCAGTTCTTC.

The table lists this clonotype with a few counts. Possible read error: a much larger clone is one base away. The chain couples TRBV12-3 or TRBV12-4 to TRBJ2-1, with D tentatively TRBD1 (5 bases). The J call is in doubt because the DNA end fits TRBJ2-7 better. The CDR3 runs to 15 residues. CDR3 nucleotides: TGTGCCAGCAGTCTAGGGGTCAGCCACGACAATGAGCAGTACTTC. It codes for CASSLGVSHDNEQYF.

A remark on this clonotype: One base away lies a much larger clone, so this may be a sequencing read error. This rearrangement joins TRBV7-2 to TRBJ2-1, with 8 bases identical to TRBD2. This CDR3 is 12 amino acids long. The germline V gene encodes CDR1 SGHTA and CDR2 FQGNSA. With V trimmed by 7 bases and J by 13 bases, 9 bases remained unmatched. In DNA form, the CDR3 reads TGTGCCAGCAACCCCCCGGGGGGGACCCAGTTCTTC. It yields the protein CASNPPGGTQFF. The entire variable domain, with the rest obtained from reference TRBV7-2 and TRBJ2-1, is as follows: GAGVSQSPSNKVTEKGKDVELRCDPISGHTALYWYRQSLGQGLEFLIYFQGNSAPDKSGLPSDRFSAERTGGSVSTLTIQRTQQEDSAVYLCASNPPGGTQFFGPGTRLTVL.

Within the sample, this clonotype is medium-sized. This chain uses TRBV6-1 with TRBJ2-3; D is possibly TRBD1 (5 bases). Germline CDR1 is MNHNS and CDR2 is SASEGT. The CDR3 length is 17 residues. V lost 2 bases, J lost 2 bases, and 17 bases lay in between. CDR3 sequence (DNA): TGTGCCAGCAGTGAATCGTGGGTGGCAGGGAACACAGATACGCAGTATTTT. Its translation: CASSESWVAGNTDTQYF.

V usage is TRBV10-3 and J usage is TRBJ2-1; D might be TRBD2 (5 bases). Germline V gene sequence: CDR1 ENHRY, CDR2 SYGVKD. The length of the CDR3 is 13 residues. The V end was cut by 9 bases, the J end by 0 bases, with 9 bases between. In DNA form, the CDR3 reads TGTGCCATACTCCGGGACTCCTACAATGAGCAGTTCTTC. It specifies CAILRDSYNEQFF.

By proportion, this clonotype is medium-sized. This chain connects TRBV25-1 to TRBJ2-1, with D tentatively TRBD1 or TRBD2 (6 bases each). The germline V gene has CDR1 MGHDK and CDR2 SYGVNS. V lost 3 bases to trimming and J lost 13 bases, with 22 bases between them. The CDR3 is 15 amino acids. The chain's CDR3 is CASSDPRGAGETQFF. CDR3 coding DNA: TGTGCCAGCAGTGATCCTAGGGGGGCCGGAGAGACCCAGTTCTTC. Supplemented by reference TRBV25-1 and TRBJ2-1, the full variable domain reads EADIYQTPRYLVIGTGKKITLECSQTMGHDKMYWYQQDPGMELHLIHYSYGVNSTEKGDLSSESTVSRIRTEHFPLTLESARPSHTSQYLCASSDPRGAGETQFFGPGTRLTVL.

Relative to its sample, this clonotype is large. This chain uses TRBV6-1 with TRBJ2-1; D uncertain. Germline V gene sequence: CDR1 MNHNS, CDR2 SASEGT. The CDR3 spans 15 residues. The ends were cut back, 1 base at V and 3 bases at J, with 10 bases in the middle. The CDR3 DNA sequence: TGTGCCAGCAGTGAAGGGATGTCCTTCTACAATGAGCAGTTCTTC. Amino acid sequence: CASSEGMSFYNEQFF.

This clonotype is labeled medium-sized (0.01 to 0.1%). This may be a read error, as it is one base from a much larger clone. The chain recombines TRBV7-2 with TRBJ2-1, with 10 bases that match TRBD2. The end of the DNA is better explained by TRBJ2-7, so the J call may be wrong. CDR1 is SGHTA and CDR2 is FQGNSA in the germline V gene. There are 16 residues in the CDR3. The CDR3 loop is CASSFPSGSSYNEQYF. CDR3 DNA: TGTGCCAGCAGCTTTCCTAGCGGGAGCTCCTACAATGAGCAGTACTTC.

CDR3 DNA: TGTGCCAGCAGTGCCGGGACTAGCGGGGGCCTTAGGGAGCAGTTCTTC. It yields the protein CASSAGTSGGLREQFF. This sequence joins TRBV12-3 or TRBV12-4 and TRBJ2-1; 14 bases fit TRBD2. V lost 5 bases, J lost 10 bases, and 10 bases stayed unmatched. The CDR3 covers 16 residues.